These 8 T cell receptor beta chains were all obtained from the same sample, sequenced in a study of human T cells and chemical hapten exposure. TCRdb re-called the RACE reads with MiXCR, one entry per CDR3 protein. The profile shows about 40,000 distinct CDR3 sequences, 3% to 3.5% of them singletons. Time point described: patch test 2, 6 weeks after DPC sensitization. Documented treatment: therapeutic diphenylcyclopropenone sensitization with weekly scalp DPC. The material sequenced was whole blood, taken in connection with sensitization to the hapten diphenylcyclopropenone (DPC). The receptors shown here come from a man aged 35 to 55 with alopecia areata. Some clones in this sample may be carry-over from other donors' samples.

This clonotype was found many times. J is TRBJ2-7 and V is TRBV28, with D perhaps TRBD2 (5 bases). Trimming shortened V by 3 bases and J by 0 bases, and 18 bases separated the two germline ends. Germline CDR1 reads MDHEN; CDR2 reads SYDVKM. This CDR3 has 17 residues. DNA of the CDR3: TGTGCCAGCAGTTTTTCCCCCGGACTGAGGAGCTCCTACGAGCAGTACTTC. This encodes CASSFSPGLRSSYEQYF.

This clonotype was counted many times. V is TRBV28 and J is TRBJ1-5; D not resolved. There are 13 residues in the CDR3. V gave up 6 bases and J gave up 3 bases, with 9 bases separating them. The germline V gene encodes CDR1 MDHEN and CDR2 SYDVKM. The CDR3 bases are TGTGCCAGCAGCCGGCCACCCAATCAGCCCCAGCATTTT. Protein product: CASSRPPNQPQHF.

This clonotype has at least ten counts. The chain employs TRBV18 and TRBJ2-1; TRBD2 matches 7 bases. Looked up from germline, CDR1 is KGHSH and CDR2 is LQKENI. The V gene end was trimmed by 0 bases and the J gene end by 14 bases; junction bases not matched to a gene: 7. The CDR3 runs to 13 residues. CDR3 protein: CASSPPSGRGEFF. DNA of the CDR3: TGTGCCAGCTCACCACCCAGTGGACGGGGGGAGTTCTTC.

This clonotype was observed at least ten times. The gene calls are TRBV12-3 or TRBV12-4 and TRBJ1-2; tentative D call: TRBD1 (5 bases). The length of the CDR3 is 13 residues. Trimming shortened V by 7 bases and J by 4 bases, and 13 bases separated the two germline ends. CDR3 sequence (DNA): TGTGCCAGCACCCCACAGGTGTCCTATGGCTACACCTTC. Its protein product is CASTPQVSYGYTF.

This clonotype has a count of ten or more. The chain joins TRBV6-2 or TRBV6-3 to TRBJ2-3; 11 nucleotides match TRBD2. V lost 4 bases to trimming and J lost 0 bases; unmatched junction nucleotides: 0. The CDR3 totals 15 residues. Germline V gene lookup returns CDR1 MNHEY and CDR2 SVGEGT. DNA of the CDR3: TGTGCCAGCAGTTGGACTAGCGGGAGCACAGATACGCAGTATTTT. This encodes CASSWTSGSTDTQYF.

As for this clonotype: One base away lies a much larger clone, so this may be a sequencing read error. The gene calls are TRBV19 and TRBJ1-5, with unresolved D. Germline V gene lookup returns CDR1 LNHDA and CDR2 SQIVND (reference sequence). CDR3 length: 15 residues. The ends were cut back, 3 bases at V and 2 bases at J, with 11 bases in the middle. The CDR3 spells CASSILSYGNQPQHF. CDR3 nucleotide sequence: TGTGCCAGTAGTATTTTGAGTTACGGCAATCAGCCCCAGCATTTT.

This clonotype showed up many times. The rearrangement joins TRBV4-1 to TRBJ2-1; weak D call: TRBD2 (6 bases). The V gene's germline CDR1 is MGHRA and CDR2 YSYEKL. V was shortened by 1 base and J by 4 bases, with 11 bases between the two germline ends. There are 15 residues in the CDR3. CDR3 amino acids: CASSQGGDGYNEQFF. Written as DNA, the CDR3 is TGCGCCAGCAGCCAAGGGGGGGACGGTTACAATGAGCAGTTCTTC.

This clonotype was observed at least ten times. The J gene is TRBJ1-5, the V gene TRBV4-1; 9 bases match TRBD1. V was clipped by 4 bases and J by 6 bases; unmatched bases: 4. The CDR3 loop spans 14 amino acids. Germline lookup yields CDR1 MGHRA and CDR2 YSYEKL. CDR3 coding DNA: TGCGCCAGCAGCCCGACAGGGGGTGCTCAGCCCCAGCATTTT. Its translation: CASSPTGGAQPQHF.